Many counts were recorded for the clone carrying this TCR beta chain. Antigen unknown. This sample stems from a study of T cells in Graves' hyperthyroidism and ophthalmopathy. Findings and caveats of the study: Researchers found most expanded thyroid clonotypes above 0.001 in blood as well.

This CDR3 comprises 13 residues. V trimming: 7 bases; J trimming: 3 bases; junction bases outside the gene matches: 4. Germline V gene sequence: CDR1 SNHLY, CDR2 FYNNEI. Authors of the study amplified TCR beta CDR3 regions from RNA transcripts. TCR CDR3 underwent first-round RT-PCR with the HTBI primer set. TCRdb re-derived calls from the multiplex PCR reads in MiXCR, one entry per CDR3 protein. The repertoire consists of 400,000 to 500,000 distinct CDR3 sequences, with roughly 15% occurring once and the leading ten covering around 13%. Clinical Activity Scores of at least 3, NOSPECS grades of at least 4 and durations under 3 months characterized ophthalmopathy patients.

The chain is built from TRBV2 and TRBJ2-7, with TRBD2 identical over 9 bases. The origin of this receptor is a man aged 18 to 29 with Graves' ophthalmopathy. Sequencing was done on a sample of blood. The CDR3 DNA sequence: TGTGCCAGCACGCTAGCGGGGATCTACGAGCAGTACTTC. Protein sequence: CASTLAGIYEQYF.